This T cell receptor beta chain originates from a study of T cells in Graves' hyperthyroidism and ophthalmopathy. Whole-study context: Staff took peripheral blood when the initial diagnosis was made, before any treatment began.

Each diagnosis was grounded in clinical symptoms, serum thyroxine and TRAb, thyroid ultrasound, and orbital computed tomography. RNA transcripts yielded amplified TCR beta CDR3 regions. TCR CDR3 underwent first-round RT-PCR with the HTBI primer set. TCRdb independently ran MiXCR on the multiplex PCR reads; one entry per CDR3 protein. In the table there are about 710,000 distinct CDR3 sequences, 16% of which are singletons. This clonotype was observed at least ten times. This receptor was identified in a man aged 18 to 30 with Graves' hyperthyroidism. The material sequenced was blood.

The CDR3 DNA reads TGTGCCTGGGGAGCGGGATTTACCTACGAGCAGTACTTC. Its protein is CAWGAGFTYEQYF. The chain uses TRBV30 and TRBJ2-7; TRBD2 agrees at 7 bases. The V gene's germline CDR1 is GTSNPN and CDR2 SVGIG (reference sequence). V lost 5 bases and J lost 2; bases outside the gene matches: 6. The length of the CDR3 is 13 residues.